Detailed here is one TCR beta chain. Its specificity is not known. Germline CDR1 reads SEHNR; CDR2 reads FQNEAQ (reference sequence). The CDR3 is 13 residues long. Trimming cost V 5 bases and J 6 bases; bases outside gene matches: 3. Sorted subsets were amplified in replicate PCRs using 150 to 250 ng DNA, about 30,000 T cell genomes. Some clones are missing from TCRdb's copy, which holds only in-frame ones; the method was immunoSEQ multiplex PCR. The table shows over 850,000 clones, with about four fifths occurring only once. Each of the donors was a healthy adult who was HIV-negative and had not had a recent acute infection or vaccination. This sample is drawn from a study of shared clonotypes between healthy human individuals. Overall study findings and caveats: Clonotypes not shared had lower generation probabilities than those common to all four donors.

Sequences were obtained from memory CD4+ T cells from PBMCs. Stated subset: CD45RA-negative fraction. The source is a man younger than 35 in good health. Some clones in this sample may be carry-over from other donors' samples. The chain links TRBV7-9 to TRBJ1-1; the match to TRBD1 covers 10 bases. For the CDR3, the DNA is TGTGCCAGCAGCGTGACAGGGGGCTCTGAAGCTTTCTTT. It yields the protein CASSVTGGSEAFF. Based on the CDR3 plus reference TRBV7-9 and TRBJ1-1, the full variable domain is DTGVSQNPRHKITKRGQNVTFRCDPISEHNRLYWYRQTLGQGPEFLTYFQNEAQLEKSRLLSDRFSAERPKGSFSTLEIQRTEQGDSAMYLCASSVTGGSEAFFGQGTRLTVV.